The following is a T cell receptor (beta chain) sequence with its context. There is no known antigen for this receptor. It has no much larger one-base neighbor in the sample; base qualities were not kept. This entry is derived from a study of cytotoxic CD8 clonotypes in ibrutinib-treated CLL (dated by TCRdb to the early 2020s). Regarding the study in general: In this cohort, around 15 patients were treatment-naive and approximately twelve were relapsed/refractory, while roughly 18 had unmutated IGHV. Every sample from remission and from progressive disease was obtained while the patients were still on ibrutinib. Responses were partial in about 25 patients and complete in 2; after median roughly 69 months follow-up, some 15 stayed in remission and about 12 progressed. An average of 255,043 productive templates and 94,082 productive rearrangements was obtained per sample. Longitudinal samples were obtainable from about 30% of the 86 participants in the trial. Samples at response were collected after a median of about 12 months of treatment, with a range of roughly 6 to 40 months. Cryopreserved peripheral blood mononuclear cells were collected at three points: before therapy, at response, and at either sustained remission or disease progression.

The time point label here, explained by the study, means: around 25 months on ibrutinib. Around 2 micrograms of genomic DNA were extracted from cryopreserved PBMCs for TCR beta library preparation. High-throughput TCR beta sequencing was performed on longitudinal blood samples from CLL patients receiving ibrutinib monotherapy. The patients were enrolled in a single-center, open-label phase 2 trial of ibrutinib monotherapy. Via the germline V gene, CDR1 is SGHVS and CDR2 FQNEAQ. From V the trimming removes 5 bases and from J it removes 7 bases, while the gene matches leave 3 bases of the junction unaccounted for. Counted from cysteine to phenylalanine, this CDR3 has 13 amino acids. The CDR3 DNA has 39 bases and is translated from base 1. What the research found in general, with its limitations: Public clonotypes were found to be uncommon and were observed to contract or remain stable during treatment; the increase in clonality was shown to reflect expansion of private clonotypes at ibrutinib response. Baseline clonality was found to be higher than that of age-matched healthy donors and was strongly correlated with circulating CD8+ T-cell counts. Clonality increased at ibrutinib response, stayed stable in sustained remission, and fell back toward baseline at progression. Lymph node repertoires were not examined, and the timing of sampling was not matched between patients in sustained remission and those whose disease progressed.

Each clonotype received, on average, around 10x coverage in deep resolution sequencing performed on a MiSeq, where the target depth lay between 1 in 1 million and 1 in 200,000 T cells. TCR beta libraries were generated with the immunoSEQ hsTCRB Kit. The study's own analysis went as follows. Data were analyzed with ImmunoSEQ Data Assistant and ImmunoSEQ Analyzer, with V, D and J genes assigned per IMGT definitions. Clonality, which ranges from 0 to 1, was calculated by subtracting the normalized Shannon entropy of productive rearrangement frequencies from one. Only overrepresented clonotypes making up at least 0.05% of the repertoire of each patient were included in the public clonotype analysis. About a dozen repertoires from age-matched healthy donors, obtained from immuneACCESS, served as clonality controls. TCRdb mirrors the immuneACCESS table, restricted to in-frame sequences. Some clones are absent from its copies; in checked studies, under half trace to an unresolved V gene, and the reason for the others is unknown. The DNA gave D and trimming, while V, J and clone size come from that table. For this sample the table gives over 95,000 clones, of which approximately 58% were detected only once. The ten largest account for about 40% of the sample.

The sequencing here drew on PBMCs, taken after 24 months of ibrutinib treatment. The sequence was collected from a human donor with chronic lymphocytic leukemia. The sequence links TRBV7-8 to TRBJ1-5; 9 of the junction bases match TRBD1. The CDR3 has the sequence CASSGDREQPQHF. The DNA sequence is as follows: TGTGCCAGCAGCGGGGACAGGGAGCAGCCCCAGCATTTT.